The 30 T cell receptor beta chains listed next were all sequenced from one sample in a study of blood T cell repertoires in COVID-19. Assay used: immunoSEQ multiplex PCR; TCRdb lists only in-frame clones, some missing. The sample lists around 250,000 clones, 70% to 90% occurring once. Material: PBMCs or T cells enriched from blood (not recorded which). These receptors all stem from a woman between 50 and 59 years old who had recovered from COVID-19.

A word on this clone: This sample includes further DNA sequences coding for the same CDR3. V is TRBV19 and J is TRBJ2-3; D uncertain. The CDR3 runs 12 residues. V gave up 4 bases and J gave up 4 bases, with 6 bases separating them. The germline CDR1 and CDR2 sequences are LNHDA and SQIVND (reference sequence). The CDR3 DNA sequence: TGTGCCAGTAGTAACCGCGCAGATACGCAGTATTTT. Translating gives CASSNRADTQYF.

This clone was seen only a few times. The same CDR3 also results from other DNA sequences found in this sample. The rearrangement links TRBV29-1 to TRBJ1-2, with TRBD1 as a possible D gene (5 bases). Trimming removed 6 bases from V and 2 bases from J, with 10 bases in between. Germline loops: CDR1 SQVTM, CDR2 ANQGSEA. This CDR3 spans 12 amino acids. CDR3 protein: CSVGGGNYGYTF. CDR3 DNA: TGCAGCGTGGGGGGAGGGAACTATGGCTACACCTTC.

The chain links TRBV7-6 to TRBJ2-5, with D hard to call. The V end lost 2 bases, the J end lost 4 bases, and 8 bases lay between the germline ends. This CDR3 has 13 residues. The germline gives CDR1 SGHVS, CDR2 FNYEAQ. The CDR3 sequence is CASSLSQLETQYF. The CDR3 region has the DNA TGTGCCAGCAGCTTATCCCAGTTAGAGACCCAGTACTTC.

Only one count was recorded for this clone. The chain carries TRBV7-8 and TRBJ1-6; tentative D call: TRBD1 (5 bases). V was cut by 1 base and J by 9 bases, with 13 bases left in between. Germline-derived CDR1 and CDR2 are SGHVS and FQNEAQ. CDR3 length: 15 amino acids. In DNA form, the CDR3 reads TGTGCCAGCAGCTTAGGAGTGGAGGGACGTTCACCCCTCCACTTT. Translation: CASSLGVEGRSPLHF.

The chain uses TRBV6-6 and TRBJ2-5; TRBD2 matches at 13 bases. This CDR3 is built from 16 residues. J was trimmed by 4 bases and V by 6 bases; bases with no gene match: 8. CDR1 is MNHNY, CDR2 SVGAGI, per germline (reference sequence). Written as DNA, the CDR3 is TGTGCCAGCAGCCCTAGGACTAGCGGGAGTGGAGAGACCCAGTACTTC. This codes for CASSPRTSGSGETQYF.

This chain links TRBV5-1 with TRBJ2-5; possibly TRBD2 for D (5 bases). From germline, CDR1 is SGHRS and CDR2 YFSETQ. V dropped 4 bases and J dropped 4 bases, with 20 bases sitting between them. This CDR3 comprises 16 residues. This chain's CDR3 is CASSHGVPGKGETQYF. In DNA, the CDR3 is TGCGCCAGCAGCCATGGTGTGCCCGGGAAGGGAGAGACCCAGTACTTC.

V gene TRBV19 combines with J gene TRBJ2-1, with D perhaps matching TRBD1 (5 bases). CDR1 is LNHDA and CDR2 is SQIVND in the germline V gene (reference sequence). This CDR3 has 13 residues. V was cut by 7 bases and J by 3 bases, with 10 bases left in between. CDR3 in DNA: TGTGCCAGTAACACAGGACGCTACAATGAGCAGTTCTTC. It is translated as CASNTGRYNEQFF.

Remarks on this clone: This same CDR3 is encoded by further DNA sequences in the sample. The chain joins TRBV30 to TRBJ1-1; no clear D. The CDR3 is 11 amino acids. Trimming cost V 2 bases and J 5 bases, with 6 bases left between them. Germline assignment: CDR1 GTSNPN and CDR2 SVGIG (reference sequence). CDR3 residues: CAWSRGTEAFF. The CDR3 DNA follows: TGTGCCTGGAGTCGCGGGACTGAAGCTTTCTTT.

Worth noting for this clone: This CDR3 is also generated by other DNA sequences in the sample. The chain uses TRBV28 and TRBJ1-3, with 7 positions matching TRBD1. The CDR3 is 15 residues long. V shed 6 bases and J 0 bases; nucleotides not matched to a gene: 5. Germline values: CDR1 MDHEN, CDR2 SYDVKM. CDR3 DNA sequence: TGTGCCAGCAGCCTGGGACAGCTCTCTGGAAACACCATATATTTT. It translates to CASSLGQLSGNTIYF.

CDR3 in amino acids: CASSLSAGQGSPLHF. CDR3 in DNA: TGTGCCAGCAGTTTAAGTGCCGGGCAGGGATCACCCCTCCACTTT. The chain combines TRBV28 with TRBJ1-6, with D possibly matching TRBD1 (5 bases). Germline lookup yields CDR1 MDHEN and CDR2 SYDVKM. V was pared by 2 bases and J by 10 bases, with 15 bases between. The CDR3 has 15 residues. Drawing the rest from reference TRBV28 and TRBJ1-6, the complete variable domain is DVKVTQSSRYLVKRTGEKVFLECVQDMDHENMFWYRQDPGLGLRLIYFSYDVKMKEKGDIPEGYSVSREKKERFSLILESASTNQTSMYLCASSLSAGQGSPLHFGNGTRLTVT.

V usage is TRBV4-1 and J usage is TRBJ2-5; TRBD2 aligns across 9 bases. Germline CDR1 and CDR2: MGHRA and YSYEKL. The ends lost 5 bases at V and 5 bases at J; junction bases unmatched: 6. The CDR3 contains 14 residues. The CDR3 spells CASSYSGSVETQYF. CDR3 DNA: TGCGCCAGCAGCTATAGCGGGAGTGTGGAGACCCAGTACTTC.

The rearrangement links TRBV27 to TRBJ2-7, with 9 bases lining up with TRBD2. In germline, CDR1 is MNHEY, CDR2 SMNVEV (reference sequence). The CDR3 runs 16 residues. V dropped 0 bases and J dropped 6; count of bases not matched to a gene: 9. The CDR3 loop is CASSLSWTSVNAEQYF. The CDR3 region has the DNA TGTGCCAGCAGTTTATCCTGGACTAGCGTGAACGCCGAGCAGTACTTC.

This clone came up once. The chain employs TRBV28 and TRBJ1-2; D unresolved. The V end was cut by 2 bases, the J end by 2 bases, with 15 bases between. The CDR3 sequence is 16 residues long. The germline V gene encodes CDR1 MDHEN and CDR2 SYDVKM. The CDR3 region has the DNA TGTGCCAGCAGTTTAATACTCCCCGACACCAACTATGGCTACACCTTC. As protein: CASSLILPDTNYGYTF.

This chain connects TRBV7-9 to TRBJ2-7; a possible D gene is TRBD2 (6 bases). Germline CDR1 is SEHNR and CDR2 is FQNEAQ (reference sequence). Trimming removed 0 bases at V and 0 bases at J, with 12 bases between. This CDR3 region has 16 residues. This CDR3 reads CASSLAGGVSSYEQYF. CDR3 sequence (DNA): TGTGCCAGCAGCTTAGCTGGAGGGGTCAGCTCCTACGAGCAGTACTTC.

The chain combines TRBV5-1 with TRBJ1-6, with 7 bases aligning to TRBD1. V lost 0 bases and J lost 7; bases outside the gene matches: 7. Germline V gene data show CDR1 as SGHRS and CDR2 as YFSETQ. The CDR3 sequence is 16 residues long. The CDR3 is CASSLGGTERNSPLHF. CDR3 nucleotide sequence: TGCGCCAGCAGCTTGGGAGGGACAGAAAGAAATTCACCCCTCCACTTT.

The V call is TRBV30, the J call TRBJ1-5, with D possibly being TRBD1 (5 bases). Between the trimmed V and J ends, which lost 3 bases and 0 bases, there was a span of 12 bases. The CDR3 runs 15 residues. CDR1 and CDR2 from the germline V gene are GTSNPN and SVGIG (reference sequence). The CDR3 here is CAWSGGSYSNQPQHF. The CDR3 DNA reads TGTGCCTGGAGCGGGGGTTCCTATAGCAATCAGCCCCAGCATTTT.

This clone was counted a few times. The chain links TRBV3-1 (or the pseudogene TRBV3-2) to TRBJ2-3; 8 bases are a match to TRBD1. The CDR3 is 15 amino acids. V shed 3 bases, J shed 5 bases, and the junction held 7 bases outside the gene matches. Germline V gene data show CDR1 as LGHDT and CDR2 as YNNKEL (reference sequence). CDR3: CASSQEDRVGDTQYF. In DNA form, the CDR3 reads TGTGCCAGCAGCCAGGAGGACAGGGTAGGAGATACGCAGTATTTT.

The chain carries TRBV7-6 and TRBJ1-5, with D perhaps matching TRBD1 (5 bases). CDR1 and CDR2 from the germline V gene are SGHVS and FNYEAQ. This CDR3 comprises 15 residues. Trimming removed 3 bases from V and 0 bases from J, with 9 bases in between. CDR3 sequence (DNA): TGTGCCAGCAGCTTGGAAGGGGATAGCAATCAGCCCCAGCATTTT. Protein product: CASSLEGDSNQPQHF.

The J gene is TRBJ1-5, the V gene TRBV9, with TRBD1 as a possible D gene (6 bases). CDR1 SGDLS and CDR2 YYNGEE come from the germline V gene. V lost 0 bases to trimming and J lost 7 bases, with 11 bases between them. The CDR3 consists of 14 residues. The CDR3 nucleotides are TGTGCCAGCAGCGTAGACAGGGATGAACAGCCCCAGCATTTT. It encodes CASSVDRDEQPQHF. The full variable domain, in which reference TRBV9 and TRBJ1-5 provide the parts outside the CDR3, is DSGVTQTPKHLITATGQRVTLRCSPRSGDLSVYWYQQSLDQGLQFLIQYYNGEERAKGNILERFSAQQFPDLHSELNLSSLELGDSALYFCASSVDRDEQPQHFGDGTRLSIL.

This clone has more than one count but fewer than ten. V and J are TRBV5-1 and TRBJ1-2, with D possibly matching TRBD1 (5 bases). The V gene lost 0 bases and the J gene lost 9 bases, with 12 bases spanning the gap. Germline CDR1 and CDR2: SGHRS and YFSETQ. The CDR3 runs 13 residues. The CDR3 nucleotides read TGCGCCAGCAGCTTGGCTCAGGGTGAACGCTACACCTTC. This encodes CASSLAQGERYTF.

The CDR3 region is CASTRPPQGGRGIEAFF. CDR3 coding DNA: TGTGCCAGCACCCGTCCCCCCCAAGGGGGAAGAGGAATTGAAGCTTTCTTT. The chain combines TRBV28 with TRBJ1-1; possible D gene TRBD1, 6 bases. There are 17 residues in the CDR3. Trimming removed 7 bases from V and 7 bases from J, with 28 bases in between. The germline V gene has CDR1 MDHEN and CDR2 SYDVKM.

The chain combines TRBV7-9 with TRBJ1-1; D gene unclear. The CDR3 consists of 13 residues. Germline V gives CDR1 SEHNR, CDR2 FQNEAQ (reference sequence). Trimming removed 5 bases from V and 2 bases from J, with 9 bases in between. The CDR3 DNA sequence: TGTGCCAGCAGCCCATACAGCAACACTGAAGCTTTCTTT. As protein: CASSPYSNTEAFF.

V usage is TRBV2 and J usage is TRBJ2-2; D may be TRBD2 (6 bases). There are 12 residues in the CDR3. Trimming cost V 6 bases and J 6 bases, with 8 bases left between them. The germline CDR1 and CDR2 sequences are SNHLY and FYNNEI. The CDR3, as DNA: TGTGCCAGCAGCCGGGAGTCCGGGGAGCTGTTTTTT. Its protein is CASSRESGELFF.

The rearrangement joins TRBV10-3 to TRBJ1-4; D remains ambiguous. CDR3 length: 14 amino acids. Germline V gives CDR1 ENHRY, CDR2 SYGVKD. V was cut by 6 bases and J by 3 bases, with 11 bases left in between. DNA for the CDR3: TGTGCCATCAGCTACAGCGGTTCTAATGAAAAACTGTTTTTT. It translates to CAISYSGSNEKLFF.

The genes are TRBV4-1 and TRBJ1-4; possibly TRBD1 for D (6 bases). The germline V gene has CDR1 MGHRA and CDR2 YSYEKL. Trimming removed 5 bases at V and 6 bases at J, with 19 bases between. The CDR3 covers 16 residues. The CDR3 DNA is TGCGCCAGCAGCACTCCCCGGGGGGGGCTGGATGAAAAACTGTTTTTT. Residues: CASSTPRGGLDEKLFF.

The genes are TRBV19 and TRBJ1-2; tentative D call: TRBD1 (6 bases). Looked up from germline, CDR1 is LNHDA and CDR2 is SQIVND (reference sequence). The germline V and J ends were trimmed by 7 bases and 3 bases, with 15 bases remaining between them. This CDR3 has 14 residues. The CDR3 DNA is TGTGCCAGTATGCGTGGGGGCCTATACTATGGCTACACCTTC. It translates to CASMRGGLYYGYTF. Full variable domain (outside the CDR3, taken from reference TRBV19 and TRBJ1-2): DGGITQSPKYLFRKEGQNVTLSCEQNLNHDAMYWYRQDPGQGLRLIYYSQIVNDFQKGDIAEGYSVSREKKESFPLTVTSAQKNPTAFYLCASMRGGLYYGYTFGSGTRLTVV.

The CDR3 bases are TGTGCCAGCAGCTTAGCGCTTGTTAGCGGAGCGGGTTGGACAGATACGCAGTATTTT. It yields the protein CASSLALVSGAGWTDTQYF. V gene TRBV7-9 combines with J gene TRBJ2-3, with a weak D call TRBD2 (6 bases). The ends were cut back, 0 bases at V and 3 bases at J, with 22 bases in the middle. CDR3 length equals 19 residues. CDR1 and CDR2 (germline): SEHNR, FQNEAQ (reference sequence).

The rearrangement joins TRBV3-1 (or the pseudogene TRBV3-2) to TRBJ2-7, with D perhaps matching TRBD2 (6 bases). This CDR3 is 15 amino acids long. V lost 4 bases and J lost 3, with 16 bases in between. Germline loops: CDR1 LGHDT, CDR2 YNNKEL (reference sequence). CDR3 in DNA: TGTGCCAGCAGCCTATCTCCCGGAGGGATCTACGAGCAGTACTTC. Residues: CASSLSPGGIYEQYF.

The rearrangement links TRBV5-1 to TRBJ1-3; D is unresolved. Germline V gives CDR1 SGHRS, CDR2 YFSETQ. V lost 5 bases and J 0 bases, leaving 6 bases between the germline ends. The CDR3 length is 13 residues. The CDR3 DNA reads TGCGCCAGCAGAGAGAGCTCTGGAAACACCATATATTTT. This codes for CASRESSGNTIYF.

This clone has just a few counts. The chain employs TRBV29-1 and TRBJ1-2; possible D gene TRBD1, 5 bases. Trimming left V 7 bases short and J 7 bases short, with 25 bases between. Germline CDR1 and CDR2: SQVTM and ANQGSEA. The CDR3 extends over 15 amino acids. The CDR3 reads CSANLGIGTGGGYTF. The DNA for the CDR3 is TGCAGCGCCAACCTGGGGATAGGGACGGGAGGTGGCTACACCTTC.